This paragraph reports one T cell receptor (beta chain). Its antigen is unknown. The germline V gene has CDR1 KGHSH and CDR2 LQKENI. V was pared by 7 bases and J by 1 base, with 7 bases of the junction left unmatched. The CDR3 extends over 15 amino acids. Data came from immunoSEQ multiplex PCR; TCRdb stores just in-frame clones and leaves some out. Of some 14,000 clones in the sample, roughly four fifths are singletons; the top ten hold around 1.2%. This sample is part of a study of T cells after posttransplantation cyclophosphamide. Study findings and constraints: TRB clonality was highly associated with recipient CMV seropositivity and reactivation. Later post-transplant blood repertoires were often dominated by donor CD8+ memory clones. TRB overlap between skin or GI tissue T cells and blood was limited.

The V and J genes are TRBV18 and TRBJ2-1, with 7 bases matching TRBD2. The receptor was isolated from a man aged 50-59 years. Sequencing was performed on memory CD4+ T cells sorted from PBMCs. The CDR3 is CASLRGGSSYNEQFF. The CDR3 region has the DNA TGTGCCAGCTTAAGAGGCGGGAGTTCCTACAATGAGCAGTTCTTC.